This TCR beta chain stems from a study of regulatory T cells in long-lasting Graves disease. Study outcomes and limitations: The study found lower TCR diversity in persistent Graves' patients than in newly diagnosed ones.

Combining iRepertoire HTBI primers with Arm-PCR of CDR3 regions, the authors built TCR beta libraries. TCRdb used MiXCR to reprocess the multiplex PCR reads, holding one entry per CDR3 protein. This sample yields over 350,000 distinct CDR3 sequences, of which approximately 15% are seen a single time; approximately 15% belongs to the top ten. Sample time point: newly diagnosed GD, antithyroid drugs for less than 3 months. PBMCs provided the RNA from which the TCR library was made. In this cohort, patients came from an endocrinology department located in Xi'an, China. Ten or more counts support this clonotype. The target antigen is unknown. Separately, the same data were catalogued under a study of T cells in Graves' hyperthyroidism and ophthalmopathy.

Sample: peripheral blood mononuclear cells (PBMCs), taken at new diagnosis, from a patient treated with antithyroid drugs. The sequence was collected from a woman between 50 and 59 years old with Graves disease.

The CDR3 sequence: CATFPGGTEAFF. The CDR3, as DNA: TGTGCCACCTTTCCCGGGGGCACTGAAGCTTTCTTT. The rearrangement uses TRBV28 and TRBJ1-1; tentative D call: TRBD1 (5 bases). The V end was cut by 10 bases, the J end by 4 bases, with 13 bases between. Germline-derived CDR1 and CDR2 are MDHEN and SYDVKM. The CDR3 sequence is 12 residues long.